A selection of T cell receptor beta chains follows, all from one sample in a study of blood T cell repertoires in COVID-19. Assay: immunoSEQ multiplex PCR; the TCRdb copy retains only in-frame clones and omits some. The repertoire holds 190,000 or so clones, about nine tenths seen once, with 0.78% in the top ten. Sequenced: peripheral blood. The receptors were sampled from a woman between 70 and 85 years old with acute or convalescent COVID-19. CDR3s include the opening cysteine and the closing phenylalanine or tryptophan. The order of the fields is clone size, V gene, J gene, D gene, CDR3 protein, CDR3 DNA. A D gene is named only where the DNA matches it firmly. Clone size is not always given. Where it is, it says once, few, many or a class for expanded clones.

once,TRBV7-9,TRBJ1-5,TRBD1,CASSPPRDRVVIQPQHF,TGTGCCAGCAGCCCGCCCCGGGACAGGGTAGTGATTCAGCCCCAGCATTTT
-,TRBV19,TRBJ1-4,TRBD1,CASSGQGYEKLFF,TGTGCCAGCTCGGGACAGGGATATGAAAAACTGTTTTTT
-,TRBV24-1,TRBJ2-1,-,CATSEQGGLYNEQFF,TGTGCCACCAGTGAACAGGGAGGGCTATACAATGAGCAGTTCTTC
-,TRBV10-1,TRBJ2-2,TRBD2,CASSDKRGAPNTGELFF,TGCGCCAGCAGTGATAAGCGGGGGGCTCCGAACACCGGGGAGCTGTTTTTT
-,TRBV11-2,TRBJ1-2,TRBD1,CASSPIRDRAFYGYTF,TGTGCCAGCAGCCCCATCCGGGACAGGGCGTTCTATGGCTACACCTTC
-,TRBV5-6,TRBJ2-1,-,CASSFIPRDNLQSEQFF,TGTGCCAGCAGCTTTATACCCCGTGACAACCTACAAAGTGAGCAGTTCTTC
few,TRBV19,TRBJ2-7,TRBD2,CASSPSGDWYEQYF,TGTGCCAGTAGCCCTAGCGGGGATTGGTACGAGCAGTACTTC
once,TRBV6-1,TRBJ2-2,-,CASSGGQNSNTGELFF,TGTGCCAGCAGTGGAGGACAGAACTCGAACACCGGGGAGCTGTTTTTT
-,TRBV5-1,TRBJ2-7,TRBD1,CASSTGTAPYEQYF,TGCGCCAGCAGCACCGGGACAGCCCCCTACGAGCAGTACTTC
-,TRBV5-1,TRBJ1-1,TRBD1,CASSAGTGGTEAFF,TGCGCCAGCAGCGCTGGGACAGGGGGAACTGAAGCTTTCTTT
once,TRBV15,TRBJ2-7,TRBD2,CATSSPGTSGGPMYEQYF,TGTGCCACCAGCAGTCCCGGGACTAGCGGGGGGCCCATGTACGAGCAGTACTTC
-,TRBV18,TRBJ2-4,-,CASSPQERGAKNIQYF,TGTGCCAGCTCACCCCAGGAACGAGGGGCCAAAAACATTCAGTACTTC
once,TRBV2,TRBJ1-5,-,CASDADRGQPQHF,TGTGCCAGCGACGCGGACCGGGGTCAGCCCCAGCATTTT
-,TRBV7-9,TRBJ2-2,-,CASSLAGAELFF,TGTGCCAGCAGCTTAGCGGGGGCTGAGCTGTTTTTT
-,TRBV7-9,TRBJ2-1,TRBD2,CASSLGTSGLNEQFF,TGTGCCAGCAGCTTAGGGACTAGCGGTCTCAATGAGCAGTTCTTC
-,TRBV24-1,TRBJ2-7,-,CATSDRGSGDEQYF,TGTGCCACCAGTGATCGAGGGTCCGGAGACGAGCAGTACTTC
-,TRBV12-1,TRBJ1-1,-,CASSFQGGGLAFF,TGTGCCAGCAGCTTTCAAGGGGGCGGCTTAGCTTTCTTT
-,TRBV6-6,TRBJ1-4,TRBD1,CASSRQGNLEKLFF,TGTGCCAGCAGTCGACAGGGGAATCTTGAAAAACTGTTTTTT
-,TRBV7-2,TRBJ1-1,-,CASSQALSSEAFF,TGTGCCAGCTCACAGGCGCTTTCTAGTGAAGCTTTCTTT
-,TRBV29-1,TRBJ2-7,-,CSVIDIYEQYF,TGCAGCGTGATTGACATCTACGAGCAGTACTTC